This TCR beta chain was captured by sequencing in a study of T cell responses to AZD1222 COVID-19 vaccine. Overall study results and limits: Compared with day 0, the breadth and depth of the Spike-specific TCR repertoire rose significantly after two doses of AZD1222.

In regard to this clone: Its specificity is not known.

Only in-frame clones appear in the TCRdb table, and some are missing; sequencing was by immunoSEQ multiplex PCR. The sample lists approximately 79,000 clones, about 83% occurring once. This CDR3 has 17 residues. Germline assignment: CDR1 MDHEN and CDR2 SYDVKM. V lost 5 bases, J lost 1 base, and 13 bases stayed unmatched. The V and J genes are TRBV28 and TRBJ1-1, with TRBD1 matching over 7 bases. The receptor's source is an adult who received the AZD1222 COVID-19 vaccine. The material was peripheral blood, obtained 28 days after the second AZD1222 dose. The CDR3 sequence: CASSKGPPQGKNTEAFF. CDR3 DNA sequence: TGTGCCAGCAGTAAAGGGCCCCCACAGGGGAAGAACACTGAAGCTTTCTTT.